This TCR beta chain is drawn from a study of blood T cell repertoires in COVID-19. Study-wide background: The samples span acute and convalescent COVID-19 from the United States, Italy and Spain. Sources were T cells, B-cell-depleted T cells, or PBMCs; the material itself was cDNA or gDNA.

Living in 25 or so US areas, the participants were between roughly 18 and 90 years of age. Recovered status in Cohort 3 required two negative PCRs, clearance, or symptom resolution. Trimming stripped 7 bases from V and 6 bases from J, with 14 bases between. From germline, CDR1 is LNHDA and CDR2 SQIVND (reference sequence). The CDR3 totals 13 residues. The assay was immunoSEQ multiplex PCR, and TCRdb's table has in-frame clones only and misses some. Counted here are around 200,000 clones, about 91% occurring once; the ten biggest clones make up roughly 0.77%. The receptor was isolated from a woman under 30 who had recovered from COVID-19. Material for sequencing was PBMCs or T cells enriched from blood (not recorded which). The chain joins TRBV19 to TRBJ2-3, with D tentatively TRBD2 (5 bases). Written as DNA, the CDR3 is TGTGCCAGTACGACGGGATTGGCGGATACGCAGTATTTT. This translates into CASTTGLADTQYF.